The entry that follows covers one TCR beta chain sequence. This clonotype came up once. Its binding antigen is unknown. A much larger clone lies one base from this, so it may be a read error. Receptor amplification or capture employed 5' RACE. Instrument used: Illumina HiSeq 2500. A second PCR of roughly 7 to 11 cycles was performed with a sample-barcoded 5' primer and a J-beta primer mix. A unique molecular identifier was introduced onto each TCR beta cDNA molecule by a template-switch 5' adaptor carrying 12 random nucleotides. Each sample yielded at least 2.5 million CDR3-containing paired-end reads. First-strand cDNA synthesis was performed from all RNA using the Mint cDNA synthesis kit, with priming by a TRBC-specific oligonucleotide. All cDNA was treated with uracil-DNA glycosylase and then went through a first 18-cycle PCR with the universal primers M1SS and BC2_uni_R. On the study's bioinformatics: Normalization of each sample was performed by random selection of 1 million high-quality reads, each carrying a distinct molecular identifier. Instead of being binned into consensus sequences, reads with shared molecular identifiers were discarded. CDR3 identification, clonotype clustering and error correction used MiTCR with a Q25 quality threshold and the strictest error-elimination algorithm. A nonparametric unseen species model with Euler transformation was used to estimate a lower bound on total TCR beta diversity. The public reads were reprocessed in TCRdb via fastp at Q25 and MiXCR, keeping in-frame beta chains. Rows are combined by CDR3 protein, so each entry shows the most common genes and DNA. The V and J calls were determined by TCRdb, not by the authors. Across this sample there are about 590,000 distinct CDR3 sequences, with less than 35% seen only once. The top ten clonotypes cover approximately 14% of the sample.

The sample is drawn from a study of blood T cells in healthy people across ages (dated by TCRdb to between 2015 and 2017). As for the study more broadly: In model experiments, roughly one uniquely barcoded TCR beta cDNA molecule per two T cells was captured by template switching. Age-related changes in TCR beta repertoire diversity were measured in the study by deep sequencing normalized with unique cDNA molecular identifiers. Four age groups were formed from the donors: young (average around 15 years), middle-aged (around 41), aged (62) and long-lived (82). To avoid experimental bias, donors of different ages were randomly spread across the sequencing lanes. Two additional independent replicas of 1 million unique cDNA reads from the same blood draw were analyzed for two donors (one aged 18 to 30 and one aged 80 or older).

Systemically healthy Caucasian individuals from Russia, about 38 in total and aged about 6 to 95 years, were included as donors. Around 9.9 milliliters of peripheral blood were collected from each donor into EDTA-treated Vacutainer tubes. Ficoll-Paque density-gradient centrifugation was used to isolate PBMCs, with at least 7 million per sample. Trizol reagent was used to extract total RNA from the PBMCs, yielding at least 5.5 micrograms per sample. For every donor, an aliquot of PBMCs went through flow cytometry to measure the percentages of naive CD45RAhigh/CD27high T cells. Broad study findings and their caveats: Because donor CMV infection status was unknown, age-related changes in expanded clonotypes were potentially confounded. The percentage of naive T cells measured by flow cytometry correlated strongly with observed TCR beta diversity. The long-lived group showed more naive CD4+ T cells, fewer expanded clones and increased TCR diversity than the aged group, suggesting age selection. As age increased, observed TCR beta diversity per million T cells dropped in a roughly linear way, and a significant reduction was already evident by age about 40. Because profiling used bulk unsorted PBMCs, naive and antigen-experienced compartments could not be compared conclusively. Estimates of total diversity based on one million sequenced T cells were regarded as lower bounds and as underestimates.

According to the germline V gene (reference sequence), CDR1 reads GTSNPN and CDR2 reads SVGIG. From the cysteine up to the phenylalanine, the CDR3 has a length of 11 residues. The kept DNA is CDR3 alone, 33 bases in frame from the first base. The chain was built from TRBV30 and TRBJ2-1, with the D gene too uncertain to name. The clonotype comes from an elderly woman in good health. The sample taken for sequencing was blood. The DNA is TGTGCCCGGAGTGGCGTCTATGAGCAGTTCTTC. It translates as CARSGVYEQFF.